The entry below describes one TCR beta chain. Germline CDR1 is SGHDT and CDR2 is YYEEEE. V lost 0 bases to trimming and J lost 3 bases, with 10 bases between them. The CDR3 has 14 residues. Some clones are missing from TCRdb's copy, which holds only in-frame ones; the method was immunoSEQ multiplex PCR. Of approximately 99,000 clones in the sample, 90% to 97% were seen once. The data belong to a study of technical replicates of blood from a handful of donors. The receptor was derived from a human donor in good health. The specimen sequenced was T cells isolated from PBMCs. The chain is built from TRBV5-6 and TRBJ2-7; D remains unclear. CDR3 nucleotide sequence: TGTGCCAGCAGCTTGGGACTTGCTCACTACGAGCAGTACTTC. This sequence encodes CASSLGLAHYEQYF.